The T cell receptor beta chain described here comes from a study of blood T cell repertoires in COVID-19. At the level of the study: Collection of acute and convalescent COVID-19 samples took place in the United States, Italy and Spain. PBMCs, B-cell-depleted T cells, or T cells provided the cDNA or gDNA that made up the material.

Per the original data handling: It was from reference gene primer amplification that nucleated cell counts were estimated. Libraries were prepared by immunoSEQ multiplex PCR; TCRdb keeps only in-frame clonotypes and omits some of them. V and J calls and clone size are as listed in that table; D and trimming were resolved from the DNA. The top ten hold approximately 15% of the sample, which has fewer than 90,000 clones, approximately 86% seen once. This CDR3 is built from 16 residues. Germline loops: CDR1 SGHRS, CDR2 YFSETQ. Trimming cost V 0 bases and J 0 bases, with 10 bases left between them. The chain carries TRBV5-1 and TRBJ1-3; D unresolved. The source material was peripheral blood. The receptor was isolated from a male donor with acute or convalescent COVID-19. The CDR3 protein is CASSLDGQTSGNTIYF. The DNA for the CDR3 is TGCGCCAGCAGCTTGGATGGGCAAACCTCTGGAAACACCATATATTTT.